This T cell receptor beta chain was sequenced during a study of patients and donors after allogeneic stem cell transplantation. Trimming left V 5 bases short and J 2 bases short, with 12 bases between. The germline CDR1 and CDR2 sequences are SGHTA and FQGNSA. CDR3 length equals 14 residues. MiXCR was run by TCRdb on the RT-PCR reads, yielding one entry per CDR3 protein. The sample carries about 110,000 distinct CDR3 sequences, approximately 40% recorded once. This sequence was found in a human donor who was either an allogeneic HSCT recipient or a stem cell or donor lymphocyte infusion donor (not recorded which). It is not recorded whose cells these are; they may come from a transplant donor. Specimen: blood, either unsorted or a sorted T cell fraction (not recorded which). The rearrangement joins TRBV7-2 to TRBJ1-1, with TRBD1 as a possible D gene (5 bases). The CDR3 nucleotides are TGTGCCAGCAGCCGCGGACATTTTAACACTGAAGCTTTCTTT. Translated: CASSRGHFNTEAFF.